The sequence of this TCR beta chain was determined in a study of T-cell reconstitution after alpha-beta-depleted transplantation in children. This clonotype was seen a handful of times. This CDR3 region has 15 residues. V shed 0 bases and J shed 0 bases, with 9 bases lying between them. Germline-derived CDR1 and CDR2 are SGHRS and YFSETQ. As it was prepared, the TCRbeta library received unique molecular identifiers. From the PCR reads, TCRdb called clonotypes with MiXCR, one entry per CDR3 protein. The data show over 550,000 distinct CDR3 sequences, with more than 9% seen just once and about 4.2% held by the top ten.

V gene TRBV5-1 combines with J gene TRBJ1-1; D gene uncertain. The source is a human donor who donated a stem cell graft to a child with acute myeloid leukemia. Sequenced material: PBMCs from the stem cell graft donor, taken from the stem cell graft. CDR3 amino acids: CASSLAGPLNTEAFF. The CDR3 coding sequence is TGCGCCAGCAGCTTGGCCGGACCGTTGAACACTGAAGCTTTCTTT.